Within the sample, the clone carrying this T cell receptor beta chain is medium-sized. Its antigen is unknown. The germline V and J ends were trimmed by 0 bases and 7 bases, with 5 bases remaining between them. The germline gives CDR1 SGDLS, CDR2 YYNGEE. CDR3 length: 12 amino acids. Some clones are missing from TCRdb's copy, which holds only in-frame ones; the method was immunoSEQ multiplex PCR. The repertoire consists of some 11,000 clones, none detected only once. The data were obtained in a study of T cells after posttransplantation cyclophosphamide. Study-level results: TRB clonality was highly associated with recipient CMV seropositivity and reactivation. Donor-recipient repertoire similarity was low at 1-2 months, rising over year one. Tissue-infiltrating T cells from skin or gut overlapped little with blood T cells.

Treatment was busulfan-fludarabine conditioning, a marrow graft, and cyclophosphamide on days +3 and +4. This rearrangement joins TRBV9 to TRBJ1-5, with D tentatively TRBD1 (5 bases). This TCR was recovered from a female patient in her thirties or forties who received an allogeneic stem cell transplant from a related donor, was CMV-positive, and had no GVHD. Some T cells may originate from the graft donor. The sequences come from PBMCs, collected after allogeneic stem cell transplant with posttransplant cyclophosphamide. The CDR3 loop reads CASSVEGQPQHF. The CDR3 DNA sequence: TGTGCCAGCAGCGTAGAGGGGCAGCCCCAGCATTTT.